Listed here are 6 T cell receptor beta chains from one sample, sequenced in a study of blood T cell repertoires in COVID-19. Only in-frame clones appear in the TCRdb table, and some are missing; sequencing was by immunoSEQ multiplex PCR. The sample includes over 40,000 clones, roughly four fifths of them seen just once. The sample was peripheral blood. These receptors came from a man aged 60 to 75 with active COVID-19.

V and J are TRBV30 and TRBJ2-5, with D maybe TRBD2 (7 bases). Germline V gives CDR1 GTSNPN, CDR2 SVGIG (reference sequence). CDR3 length: 11 residues. Trimming took 5 bases from V and 13 from J, leaving 17 bases between them. The CDR3 region is CAWDLRGGLYF. CDR3 sequence (DNA): TGTGCCTGGGACCTAAGGGGGGGGCTGTACTTC.

This chain joins TRBV28 and TRBJ2-5, with 7 bases that match TRBD2. The CDR3 sequence is 14 residues long. V trimming: 5 bases; J trimming: 3 bases; junction bases outside the gene matches: 6. Germline V gene lookup returns CDR1 MDHEN and CDR2 SYDVKM. For the CDR3, the DNA is TGTGCCAGCAGTCCTCTGGCGGGGGAAGAGACCCAGTACTTC. Residues: CASSPLAGEETQYF.

This chain uses TRBV30 with TRBJ2-1; a weak D match, TRBD2 (5 bases). This CDR3 spans 14 amino acids. The V and J ends lost 0 bases and 10 bases respectively, with 16 bases between them. The germline V gene encodes CDR1 GTSNPN and CDR2 SVGIG (reference sequence). CDR3 in DNA: TGTGCCTGGAGTGTATTGGGCCCCGGGATGGAGCAGTTCTTC. The encoded protein is CAWSVLGPGMEQFF.

Only one count was recorded for this clone. This chain links TRBV20-1 with TRBJ1-3; 7 bases are a match to TRBD1. Germline CDR1 and CDR2: DFQATT and SNEGSKA (reference sequence). This CDR3 spans 14 amino acids. With 6 bases clipped from V and 5 bases from J, the junction kept 10 bases outside the gene matches. In nucleotides, the CDR3 is TGCAGTGCAAGTTCCGGGACAGCCAGAAACACCATATATTTT. It codes for CSASSGTARNTIYF.

V gene TRBV4-3 combines with J gene TRBJ1-6, with no clear D. Germline V CDR1 and CDR2: LGHNA, YSLEER. CDR3 length: 16 residues. V dropped 0 bases and J dropped 5 bases, with 11 bases sitting between them. The CDR3 coding sequence is TGCGCCAGCAGCCAAGAAAGCATCCTCAATAATTCACCCCTCCACTTT. Translating gives CASSQESILNNSPLHF.

The J gene is TRBJ2-7, the V gene TRBV30, with 10 bases fitting TRBD2. Germline V gene data show CDR1 as GTSNPN and CDR2 as SVGIG (reference sequence). J was trimmed by 6 bases and V by 0 bases; bases with no gene match: 8. The CDR3 is made up of 15 amino acids. The CDR3 loop is CAWSVQQRGGGEQYF. CDR3 sequence (DNA): TGTGCCTGGAGTGTACAGCAGCGGGGGGGCGGCGAGCAGTACTTC.